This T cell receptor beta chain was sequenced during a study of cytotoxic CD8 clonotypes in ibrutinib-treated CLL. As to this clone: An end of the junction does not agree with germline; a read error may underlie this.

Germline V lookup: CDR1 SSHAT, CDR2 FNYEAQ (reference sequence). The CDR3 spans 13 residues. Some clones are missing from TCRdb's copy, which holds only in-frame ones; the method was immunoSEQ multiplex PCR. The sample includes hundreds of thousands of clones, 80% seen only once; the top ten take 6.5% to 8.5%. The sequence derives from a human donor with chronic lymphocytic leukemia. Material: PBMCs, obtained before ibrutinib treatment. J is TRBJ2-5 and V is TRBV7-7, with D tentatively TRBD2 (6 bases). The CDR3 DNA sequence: TGTGCTAGCAGCTTTAGCGGTCAAGAGACCCAGTACTTC. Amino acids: CASSFSGQETQYF.